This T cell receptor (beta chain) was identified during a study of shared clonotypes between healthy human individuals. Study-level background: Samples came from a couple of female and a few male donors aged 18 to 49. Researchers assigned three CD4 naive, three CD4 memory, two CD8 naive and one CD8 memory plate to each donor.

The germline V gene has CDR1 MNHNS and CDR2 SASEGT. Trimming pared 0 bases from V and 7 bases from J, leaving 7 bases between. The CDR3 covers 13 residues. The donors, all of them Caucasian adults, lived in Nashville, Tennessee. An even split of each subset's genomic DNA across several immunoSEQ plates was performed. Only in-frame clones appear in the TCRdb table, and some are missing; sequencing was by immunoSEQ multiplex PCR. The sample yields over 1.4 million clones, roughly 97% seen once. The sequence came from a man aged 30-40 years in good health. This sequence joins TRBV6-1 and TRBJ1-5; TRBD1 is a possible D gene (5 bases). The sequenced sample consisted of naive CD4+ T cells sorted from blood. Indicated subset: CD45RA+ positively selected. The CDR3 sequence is CASSEAGVQPQHF. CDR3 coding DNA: TGTGCCAGCAGTGAAGCGGGGGTCCAGCCCCAGCATTTT.